A selection of T cell receptor beta chains follows, all from one sample in a study of type 1 and type 2 diabetes patients. TCRdb reprocessed the multiplex PCR reads via MiXCR and lists one record per CDR3 protein. The sample lists under 300,000 distinct CDR3 sequences, roughly 48% seen once, with around 15% in the top ten. Sequencing was done on a sample of peripheral blood mononuclear cells (PBMCs). These receptors were obtained from a young man with type 2 diabetes. Each CDR3 is given with its conserved first and last residue. D genes are given only for firm matches. Not every row has a clone size; where given, it reads once, few, many or a size class.

clone_size: NA
j_call: TRBJ2-5
v_call: TRBV7-3
d_call: NA
cdr3_nt: TGTGCCAGCACCGCGGATGTGGGCCAAGAGACCCAGTACTTC
cdr3_aa: CASTADVGQETQYF

clone_size: NA
j_call: TRBJ2-1
v_call: TRBV10-1
d_call: TRBD2
cdr3_nt: TGCGCCAGCAGTGAGCCGGGACTAGCGGATTACAATGAGCAGTTCTTC
cdr3_aa: CASSEPGLADYNEQFF

clone_size: few
j_call: TRBJ1-6
v_call: TRBV30
d_call: NA
cdr3_nt: TGTGCCTGGAGCGGCTGGGCGGGGAATTCACCCCTCCACTTT
cdr3_aa: CAWSGWAGNSPLHF

clone_size: NA
j_call: TRBJ1-3
v_call: TRBV30
d_call: NA
cdr3_nt: TGTGCCTGGAGAGAAAACACCATATATTTT
cdr3_aa: CAWRENTIYF

clone_size: few
j_call: TRBJ1-6
v_call: TRBV9
d_call: TRBD1
cdr3_nt: TGTGCCAGCAGCGTAGCGGGACAGTATAATTCACCCCTCCACTTT
cdr3_aa: CASSVAGQYNSPLHF

clone_size: many
j_call: TRBJ2-5
v_call: TRBV19
d_call: TRBD1
cdr3_nt: TGTGCCAGCAGCCTGACAGGGGGAGGGGAGACCCAGTACTTC
cdr3_aa: CASSLTGGGETQYF

clone_size: NA
j_call: TRBJ1-5
v_call: TRBV19
d_call: TRBD1
cdr3_nt: TGTGCCAGTAGTCAAGACAGGGGAAGCAATCAGCCCCAGCATTTT
cdr3_aa: CASSQDRGSNQPQHF

clone_size: few
j_call: TRBJ2-3
v_call: TRBV19
d_call: TRBD1
cdr3_nt: TGTGCCAGTAGTGACAGGACAGGGCCAGATACGCAGTATTTT
cdr3_aa: CASSDRTGPDTQYF

clone_size: NA
j_call: TRBJ2-5
v_call: TRBV19
d_call: NA
cdr3_nt: TGTGCCAGTAGTATAGACGAGGGGGAGACCCAGTACTTC
cdr3_aa: CASSIDEGETQYF

clone_size: many
j_call: TRBJ2-7
v_call: TRBV29-1
d_call: TRBD1
cdr3_nt: TGCAGCGTTGTACAGGGGGCCTACGAGCAGTACTTC
cdr3_aa: CSVVQGAYEQYF

clone_size: NA
j_call: TRBJ2-7
v_call: TRBV7-2
d_call: TRBD2
cdr3_nt: TGTGCCAGCAGTACTAACCGCCTGGGACTAGCGGGGCTCTACGAGCAGTACTTC
cdr3_aa: CASSTNRLGLAGLYEQYF

clone_size: NA
j_call: TRBJ1-5
v_call: TRBV19
d_call: NA
cdr3_nt: TGTGCCAGCAGTGGGTCGGGGGGTAGCAATCAGCCCCAGCATTTT
cdr3_aa: CASSGSGGSNQPQHF

clone_size: NA
j_call: TRBJ2-4
v_call: TRBV5-1
d_call: NA
cdr3_nt: TGCGCCAGCAGGGACGCAACTAGAAACATTCAGTACTTC
cdr3_aa: CASRDATRNIQYF

clone_size: NA
j_call: TRBJ2-7
v_call: TRBV5-1
d_call: NA
cdr3_nt: TGCGCCAGCAGCTTGGAGCCTACCCCATACGAGCAGTACTTC
cdr3_aa: CASSLEPTPYEQYF

clone_size: NA
j_call: TRBJ2-2
v_call: TRBV2
d_call: NA
cdr3_nt: TGTGCCAGCAGTGAAGGACTCCTGAACACCGGGGAGCTGTTTTTT
cdr3_aa: CASSEGLLNTGELFF

clone_size: few
j_call: TRBJ1-4
v_call: TRBV29-1
d_call: NA
cdr3_nt: TGCAGCGCCACGAGATATGGGGGGAGTGAAAAACTGTTTTTT
cdr3_aa: CSATRYGGSEKLFF

clone_size: NA
j_call: TRBJ2-5
v_call: TRBV7-2
d_call: NA
cdr3_nt: TGTGCCAGCTCCCTTTGGCAAGAGACCCAGTACTTC
cdr3_aa: CASSLWQETQYF

clone_size: NA
j_call: TRBJ1-6
v_call: TRBV4-2
d_call: NA
cdr3_nt: TGTGCCAGCAGCCAAGTGGGGATGGAGGTCGATAATTCACCCCTCCACTTT
cdr3_aa: CASSQVGMEVDNSPLHF